The present T cell receptor (beta chain) was sequenced within a study of shared T cell receptors in the human thymus. Data came from immunoSEQ multiplex PCR; TCRdb stores just in-frame clones and leaves some out. Found here are under 700,000 clones, approximately 80% of them singletons; the top ten hold 0.013%. The V gene's germline CDR1 is MNHNY and CDR2 SVGAGI (reference sequence). CDR3 length: 15 amino acids. The trim removed 6 bases at V and 3 bases at J, leaving 10 bases unmatched. These data also featured in a second study, about human thymus T cells. That study adds: Resections obtained during corrective heart surgery supplied the thymus tissue. Related studies noted strongly shared thymic repertoires across unrelated people.

Sequences were obtained from thymocytes. The V and J genes are TRBV6-6 and TRBJ2-5; TRBD2 matches at 7 bases. The receptor was derived from a boy under two years old with a congenital heart defect. CDR3 nucleotide sequence: TGTGCCAGCAGCCCCCTTGGCGGGAGTGAAGAGACCCAGTACTTC. Translating gives CASSPLGGSEETQYF.